Following are 7 T cell receptor beta chains from one sample sequenced in a study of blood T cell repertoires in COVID-19 (dated by TCRdb to the early 2020s). Libraries were made using the immunoSEQ multiplex PCR assay. This immuneACCESS table, as held by TCRdb, lists in-frame sequences with V and J called but not all clones. Of the missing ones, under half trace to an unresolved V gene in checked studies; the others have no known cause. This sample has about 46,000 clones in its table, and 87% of those were observed once. The ten most abundant clones make up more than 15% of the sample. Sequencing was performed on peripheral blood. The receptor set was obtained from a human donor in a cohort sampled during active COVID-19.

The chain couples TRBV29-1 to TRBJ1-1; 7 bases are shared with TRBD1. The CDR3 has 12 amino acids. The V and J ends lost 7 bases and 5 bases, in that order; junction bases with no gene match: 7. Looked up from germline, CDR1 is SQVTM and CDR2 is ANQGSEA. This CDR3 reads CSAVTGRTEAFF. CDR3 nucleotide sequence: TGCAGCGCCGTGACAGGGCGGACTGAAGCTTTCTTT. Looking up the rest from reference TRBV29-1 and TRBJ1-1 gives the full variable domain: SAVISQKPSRDICQRGTSLTIQCQVDSQVTMMFWYRQQPGQSLTLIATANQGSEATYESGFVIDKFPISRPNLTFSTLTVSNMSPEDSSIYLCSAVTGRTEAFFGQGTRLTVV.

This clone was counted a few times. The chain combines TRBV6-5 with TRBJ2-1, with 13 bases lining up with TRBD2. Germline CDR1 reads MNHEY; CDR2 reads SVGAGI. V was clipped by 5 bases and J by 6 bases; unmatched bases: 4. This CDR3 comprises 15 residues. As DNA, the CDR3 is TGTGCCAGCAGTATCACTAGCGGGGGGGCCAATGAGCAGTTCTTC. This encodes CASSITSGGANEQFF.

The chain's CDR3 is CASSITGIKETQYF. CDR3 DNA sequence: TGTGCCAGTAGTATCACAGGGATAAAGGAGACCCAGTACTTC. The chain links TRBV19 to TRBJ2-5; D is possibly TRBD1 (6 bases). This CDR3 contains 14 residues. V lost 3 bases, J lost 5 bases, and 13 bases lay in between. Per germline, CDR1 LNHDA and CDR2 SQIVND (reference sequence).

This chain links TRBV3-1 (or the pseudogene TRBV3-2) with TRBJ2-7; D is uncertain. The CDR3 is 14 amino acids. In germline, CDR1 is LGHDT, CDR2 YNNKEL (reference sequence). The V end was cut by 3 bases, the J end by 2 bases, with 11 bases between. CDR3 DNA: TGTGCCAGCAGCCACGGCGACTCCACCTACGAGCAGTACTTC. Translating it yields CASSHGDSTYEQYF.

The chain recombines TRBV19 with TRBJ1-2; no clear D. This CDR3 contains 12 residues. Germline lookup yields CDR1 LNHDA and CDR2 SQIVND (reference sequence). V shed 1 base and J shed 11 bases, with 11 bases lying between them. The CDR3 coding sequence is TGTGCCAGTAGTATAGGGCCGGGGAGGTACACCTTC. Its translation: CASSIGPGRYTF.

This rearrangement joins TRBV7-9 to TRBJ2-1; TRBD2 is a possible D gene (7 bases). The CDR3 is made up of 15 amino acids. Trimming took 3 bases from V and 6 from J, leaving 15 bases between them. The germline V gene encodes CDR1 SEHNR and CDR2 FQNEAQ (reference sequence). The CDR3 here is CASSFLTGGRNEQFF. For the CDR3, the DNA is TGTGCCAGCAGCTTTCTCACGGGGGGCCGCAATGAGCAGTTCTTC.

The sample holds one count of this clone. The chain uses TRBV4-1 and TRBJ2-7, with D possibly TRBD2 on 6 matching bases. The length of the CDR3 is 14 residues. Germline V gene sequence: CDR1 MGHRA, CDR2 YSYEKL. The V end lost 1 base, the J end lost 5 bases, and 12 bases lay between the germline ends. CDR3 bases: TGCGCCAGCAGCCAAGGTCCGGGGGAAGACGAGCAGTACTTC. Protein: CASSQGPGEDEQYF.